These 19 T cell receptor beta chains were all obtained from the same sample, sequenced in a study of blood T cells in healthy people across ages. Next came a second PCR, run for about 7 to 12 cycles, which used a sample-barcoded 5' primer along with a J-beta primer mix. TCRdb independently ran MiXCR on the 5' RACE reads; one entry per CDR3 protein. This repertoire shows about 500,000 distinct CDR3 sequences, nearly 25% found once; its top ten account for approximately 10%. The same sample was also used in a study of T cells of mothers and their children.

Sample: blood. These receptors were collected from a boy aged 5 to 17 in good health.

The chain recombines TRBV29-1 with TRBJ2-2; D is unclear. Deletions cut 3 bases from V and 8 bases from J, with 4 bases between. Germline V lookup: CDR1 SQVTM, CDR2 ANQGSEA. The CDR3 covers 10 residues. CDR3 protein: CSVDVGELFF. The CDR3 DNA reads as TGCAGCGTTGATGTAGGGGAGCTGTTTTTT.

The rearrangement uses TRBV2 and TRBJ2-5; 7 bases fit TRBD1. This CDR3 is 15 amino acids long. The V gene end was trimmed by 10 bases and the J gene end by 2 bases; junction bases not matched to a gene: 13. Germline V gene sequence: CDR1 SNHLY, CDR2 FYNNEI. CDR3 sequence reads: CAITGTDFPQETQYF. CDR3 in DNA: TGTGCCATAACCGGGACAGATTTCCCTCAAGAGACCCAGTACTTC.

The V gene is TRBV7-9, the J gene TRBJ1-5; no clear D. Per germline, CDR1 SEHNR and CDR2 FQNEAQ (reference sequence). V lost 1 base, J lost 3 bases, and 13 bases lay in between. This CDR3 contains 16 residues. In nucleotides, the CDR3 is TGTGCCAGCAGCTTAGGCGCAAGGTTAGACAATCAGCCCCAGCATTTT. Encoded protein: CASSLGARLDNQPQHF.

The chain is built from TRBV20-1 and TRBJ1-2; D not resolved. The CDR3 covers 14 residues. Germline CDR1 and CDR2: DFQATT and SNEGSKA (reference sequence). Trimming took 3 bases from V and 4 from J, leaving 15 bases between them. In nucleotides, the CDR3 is TGCAGTGCTAGCTTCATTGGGCACGGCTATGGCTACACCTTC. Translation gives CSASFIGHGYGYTF.

The CDR3 DNA is TGTGCCAGCAGACAACAGGGGATGGGCTACACCTTC. The encoded protein is CASRQQGMGYTF. This chain links TRBV6-5 with TRBJ1-2; TRBD1 matches 7 bases. The germline V gene has CDR1 MNHEY and CDR2 SVGAGI. The J segment lost 8 bases and the V segment lost 6 bases, leaving 6 bases of the junction unmatched. The CDR3 contains 12 residues.

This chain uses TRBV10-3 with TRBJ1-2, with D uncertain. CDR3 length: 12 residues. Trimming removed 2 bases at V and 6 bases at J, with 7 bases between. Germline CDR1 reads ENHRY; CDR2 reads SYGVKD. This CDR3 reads CAISEGRDGYTF. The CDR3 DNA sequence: TGTGCCATCAGTGAGGGAAGGGATGGCTACACCTTC.

The CDR3 nucleotides read TGTGCCATCAGTCCAGGGCTGGAACTTTACCAAGAGACCCAGTACTTC. This codes for CAISPGLELYQETQYF. The rearrangement links TRBV10-3 to TRBJ2-5; TRBD1 is a possible D gene (5 bases). CDR3 length: 16 residues. V lost 5 bases, J lost 0 bases, and 16 bases lay in between. The germline gives CDR1 ENHRY, CDR2 SYGVKD.

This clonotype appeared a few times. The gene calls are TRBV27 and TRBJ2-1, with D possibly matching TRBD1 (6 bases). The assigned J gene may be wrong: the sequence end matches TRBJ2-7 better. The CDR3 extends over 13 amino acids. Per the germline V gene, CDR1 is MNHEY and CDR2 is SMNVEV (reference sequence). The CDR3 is CASSSRIDREQYF. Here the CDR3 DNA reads TGTGCCAGCAGTTCCCGAATCGACAGGGAGCAGTACTTC.

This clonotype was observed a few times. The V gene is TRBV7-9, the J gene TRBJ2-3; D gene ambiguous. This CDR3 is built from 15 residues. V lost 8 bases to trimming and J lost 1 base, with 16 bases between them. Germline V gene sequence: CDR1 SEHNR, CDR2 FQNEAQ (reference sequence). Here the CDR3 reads CASGPPARGTDTQYF. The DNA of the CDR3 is TGTGCCAGCGGGCCCCCGGCACGTGGCACAGATACGCAGTATTTT.

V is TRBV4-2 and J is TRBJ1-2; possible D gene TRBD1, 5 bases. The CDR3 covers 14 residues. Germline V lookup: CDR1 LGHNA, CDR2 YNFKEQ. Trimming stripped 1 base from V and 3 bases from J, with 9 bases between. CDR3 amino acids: CASSQAARDYGYTF. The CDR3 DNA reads TGTGCCAGCAGCCAAGCAGCCAGGGACTATGGCTACACCTTC.

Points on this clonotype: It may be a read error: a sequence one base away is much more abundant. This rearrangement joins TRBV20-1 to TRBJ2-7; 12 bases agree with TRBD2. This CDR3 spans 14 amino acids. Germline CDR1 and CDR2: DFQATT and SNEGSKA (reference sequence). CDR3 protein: CSARTSGDSYERYF. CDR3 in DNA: TGCAGTGCCCGGACTAGCGGGGACTCCTACGAGCGGTACTTC.

The CDR3 nucleotides read TGTGCCAGCAGTTCTCGAGGATACACAGATACGCAGTATTTT. Translating gives CASSSRGYTDTQYF. The V and J genes are TRBV27 and TRBJ2-3; no definite D call. Germline-derived CDR1 and CDR2 are MNHEY and SMNVEV (reference sequence). Trimming stripped 4 bases from V and 2 bases from J, with 10 bases between. The CDR3 consists of 14 residues.

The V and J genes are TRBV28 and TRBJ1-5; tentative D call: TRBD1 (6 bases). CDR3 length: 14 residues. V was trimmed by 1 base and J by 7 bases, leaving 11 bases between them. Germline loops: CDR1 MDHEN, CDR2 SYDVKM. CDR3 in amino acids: CASSLLQGSQPQHF. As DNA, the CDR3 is TGTGCCAGCAGTTTATTACAGGGTTCCCAGCCCCAGCATTTT.

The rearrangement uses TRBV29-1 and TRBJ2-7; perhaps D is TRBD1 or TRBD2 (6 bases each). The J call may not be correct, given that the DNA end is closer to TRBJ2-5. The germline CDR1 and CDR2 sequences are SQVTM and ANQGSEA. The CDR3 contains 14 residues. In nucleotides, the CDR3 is TGCAGCGTTGGGAGGGGGTTGGGCCAAGAGACCCAGTACTTC. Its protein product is CSVGRGLGQETQYF.

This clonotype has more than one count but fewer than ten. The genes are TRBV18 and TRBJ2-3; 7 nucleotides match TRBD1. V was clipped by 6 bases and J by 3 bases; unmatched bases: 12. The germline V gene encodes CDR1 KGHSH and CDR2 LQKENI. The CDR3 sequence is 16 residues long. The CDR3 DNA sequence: TGTGCCAGCTCCATATCAGGGGGTGCAGAGACAGATACGCAGTATTTT. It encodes CASSISGGAETDTQYF.

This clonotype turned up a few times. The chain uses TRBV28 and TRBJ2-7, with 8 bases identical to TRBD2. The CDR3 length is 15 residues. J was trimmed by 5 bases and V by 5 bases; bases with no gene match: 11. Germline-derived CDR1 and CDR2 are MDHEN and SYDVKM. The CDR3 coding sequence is TGTGCCAGCAGTCCGTATAGCGGGACCCCCCACGAGCAGTACTTC. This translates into CASSPYSGTPHEQYF.

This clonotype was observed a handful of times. As DNA, the CDR3 is TGTGCCAGCAGCTTAAGTGGACTCCCAACCTACAATGAGCAGTTCTTC. Amino acid sequence: CASSLSGLPTYNEQFF. This chain connects TRBV7-2 to TRBJ2-1; a possible D gene is TRBD2 (5 bases). Trimming took 2 bases from V and 2 from J, leaving 13 bases between them. CDR3 length: 16 residues. Germline V CDR1 and CDR2: SGHTA, FQGNSA.

CDR3 region: CASSKSRTGGKKDEQFF. The CDR3 coding sequence is TGTGCCAGCAGTAAATCCCGGACAGGGGGTAAGAAGGATGAGCAGTTCTTC. This chain connects TRBV6-2 or TRBV6-3 to TRBJ2-1, with 10 bases identical to TRBD1. With 5 bases clipped from V and 8 bases from J, the junction kept 15 bases outside the gene matches. The CDR3 has 17 residues. The germline gives CDR1 MNHEY, CDR2 SVGEGT.

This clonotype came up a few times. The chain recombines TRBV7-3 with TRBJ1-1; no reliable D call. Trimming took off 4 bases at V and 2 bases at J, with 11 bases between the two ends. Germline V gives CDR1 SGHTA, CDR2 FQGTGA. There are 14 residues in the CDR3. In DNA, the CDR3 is TGTGCCAGCAGCTATGACGGCGGAAACACTGAAGCTTTCTTT. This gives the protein CASSYDGGNTEAFF.